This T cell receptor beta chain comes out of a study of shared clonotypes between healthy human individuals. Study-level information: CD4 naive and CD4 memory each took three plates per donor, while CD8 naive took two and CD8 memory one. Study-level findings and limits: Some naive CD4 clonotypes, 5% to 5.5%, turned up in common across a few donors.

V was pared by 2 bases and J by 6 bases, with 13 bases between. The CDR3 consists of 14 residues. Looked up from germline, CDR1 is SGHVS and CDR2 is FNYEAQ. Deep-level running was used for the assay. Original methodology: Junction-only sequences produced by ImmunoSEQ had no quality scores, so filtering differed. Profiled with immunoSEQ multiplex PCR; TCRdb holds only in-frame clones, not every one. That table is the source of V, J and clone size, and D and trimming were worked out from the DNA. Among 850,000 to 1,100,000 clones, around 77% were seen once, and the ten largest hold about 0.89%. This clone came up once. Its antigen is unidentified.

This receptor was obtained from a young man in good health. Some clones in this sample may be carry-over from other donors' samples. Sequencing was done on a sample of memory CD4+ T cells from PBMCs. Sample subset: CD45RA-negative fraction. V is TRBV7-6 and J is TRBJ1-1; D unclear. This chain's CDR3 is CASSLSQFTAEAFF. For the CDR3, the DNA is TGTGCCAGCAGCTTAAGTCAATTCACGGCTGAAGCTTTCTTT.